This T cell receptor (beta chain) was sequenced for a study of blood T cell repertoires in COVID-19 (dated by TCRdb to between 2020 and 2021). For context, the study as a whole: Collaborator samples came from the United States, Italy and Spain and covered acute and convalescent phases of COVID-19. Sample metadata almost always included a de-identified subject ID, COVID-19 status, age in years and sex. Deeply sampled blood TCRbeta repertoires from subjects exposed to, actively infected with, or recovered from COVID-19 were included in the dataset. The material from the prospective study consisted of cDNA or gDNA derived from T cells, B-cell-depleted T cells, or PBMCs. HLA class I and class II types, where available, came from metadata supplied by the sample provider rather than from assay-based typing. The samples were drawn from the first 160 participants of the ongoing ImmuneRACE study and from 950 to 1,500 subjects provided by 6 global collaborators. The repertoires were made available in a free public database intended to serve as a resource for research on the immune response to SARS-CoV-2.

What the study reported, not specific to this receptor: Clinical and demographic metadata were provided uncurated, with the amount varying by source and participant.

To note about this clone: Its antigen specificity is not known. There are no base qualities to consult, and no much larger clone falls within one base.

TCRbeta CDR3 regions were amplified from genomic DNA using the immunoSEQ Assay, a bias-controlled multiplex PCR. The published analysis was carried out like this. Within the assay, amplification of reference gene primers was used to estimate how many nucleated cells each sample contained. Sequence reads were collapsed and filtered to measure the absolute abundance of every unique TCRbeta CDR3 rearrangement. Productive Simpson clonality was computed per sample as the square root of Simpson's diversity index over productive rearrangements. The clones in this table, taken by TCRdb from immuneACCESS, are in-frame only. Not every clone is retained; where verified, under half of the shortfall comes from an unresolved V gene, and the cause of the rest is unknown. For V, J and clone size, that table is used; D and trimming come from the DNA. In all, the sample holds approximately 220,000 clones, and around 80% of those were seen once. 25% to 35% of the sample goes to the ten largest clones.

Whole blood was collected in K2EDTA tubes by collaborating institutions according to the institutions' own protocols. For TCRbeta analysis, collaborators shipped samples as frozen whole blood, isolated PBMCs, or DNA extracted from either of those sample types. From the germline V gene, CDR1 is SGDLS and CDR2 is YYNGEE. The CDR3 starts with the cysteine, ends with the phenylalanine, and has 13 residues. The kept DNA is CDR3 alone, 39 bases in frame from the first base. V is clipped by 3 bases and J by 8 bases, and the sequence between their germline boundaries is 12 bases long. The clonotype originates from a man aged 35 to 55 with acute or convalescent COVID-19. The chain couples TRBV9 to TRBJ2-1; the D gene remains uncertain. The sequencing input was peripheral blood. The DNA sequence reads TGTGCCAGCAGCGGAAATCTACGGGATGAGCAGTTCTTC. The translation is CASSGNLRDEQFF.